The T cell receptor beta chain described here comes from a study of blood T cell repertoires in COVID-19. At the level of the study: Sites in the United States, Italy and Spain provided acute and convalescent COVID-19 samples. In each case, the material was cDNA or gDNA derived from T cells, B-cell-depleted T cells, or PBMCs.

CDR1 is LGHNA, CDR2 YNFKEQ, per germline. The CDR3 extends over 13 amino acids. Trimming took 1 base from V and 5 from J, leaving 8 bases between them. TCRdb's copy holds only in-frame clones and misses some; the assay was immunoSEQ multiplex PCR. The sample holds tens of thousands of clones, around 88% seen once. The chain couples TRBV4-2 to TRBJ1-2; D is possibly TRBD1 (5 bases). The origin of this receptor is a human donor in a cohort sampled during active COVID-19. Sequenced sample: peripheral blood. The CDR3 loop reads CASSQGQSYGYTF. In DNA, the CDR3 is TGTGCCAGCAGCCAAGGACAGAGTTATGGCTACACCTTC.